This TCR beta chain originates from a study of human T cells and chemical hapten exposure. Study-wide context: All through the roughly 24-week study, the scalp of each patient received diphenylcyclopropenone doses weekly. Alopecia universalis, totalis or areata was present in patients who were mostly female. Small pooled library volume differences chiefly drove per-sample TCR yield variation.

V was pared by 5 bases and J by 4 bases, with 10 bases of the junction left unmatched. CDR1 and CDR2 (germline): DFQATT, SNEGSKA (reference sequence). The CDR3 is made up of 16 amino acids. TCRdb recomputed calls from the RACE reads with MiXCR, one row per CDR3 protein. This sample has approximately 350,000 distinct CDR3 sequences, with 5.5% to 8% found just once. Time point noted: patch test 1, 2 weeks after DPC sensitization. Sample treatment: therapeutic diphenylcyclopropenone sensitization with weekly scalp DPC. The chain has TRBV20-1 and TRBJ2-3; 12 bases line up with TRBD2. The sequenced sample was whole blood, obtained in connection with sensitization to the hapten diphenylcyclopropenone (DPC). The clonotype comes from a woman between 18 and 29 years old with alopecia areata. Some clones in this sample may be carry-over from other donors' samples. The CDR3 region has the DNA TGCAGTGCTTCGACTAGCGGGGGTTCTTTTCCAGATACGCAGTATTTT. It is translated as CSASTSGGSFPDTQYF.